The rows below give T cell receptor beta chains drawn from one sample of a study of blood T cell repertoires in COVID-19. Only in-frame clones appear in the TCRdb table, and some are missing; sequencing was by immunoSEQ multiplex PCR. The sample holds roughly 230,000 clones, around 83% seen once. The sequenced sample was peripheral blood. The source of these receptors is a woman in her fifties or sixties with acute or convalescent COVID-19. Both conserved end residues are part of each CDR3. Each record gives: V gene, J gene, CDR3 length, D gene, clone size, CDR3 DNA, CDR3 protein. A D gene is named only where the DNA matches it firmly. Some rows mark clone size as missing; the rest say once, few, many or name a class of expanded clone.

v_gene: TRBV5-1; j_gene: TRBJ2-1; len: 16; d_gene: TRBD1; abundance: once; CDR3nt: TGCGCCAGCAGCTTGTCACCGGGACAGACCTACAATGAGCAGTTCTTC; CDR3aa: CASSLSPGQTYNEQFF
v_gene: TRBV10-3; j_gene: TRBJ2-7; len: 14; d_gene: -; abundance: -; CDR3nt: TGTGCCATCAGCCGCCCGGAAGCGAGTTCCGAGCAGTACTTC; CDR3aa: CAISRPEASSEQYF
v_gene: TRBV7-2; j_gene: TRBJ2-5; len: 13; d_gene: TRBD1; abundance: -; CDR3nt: TGTGCCAGCAGCCTGGGACAGTTAGAGACCCAGTACTTC; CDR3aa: CASSLGQLETQYF
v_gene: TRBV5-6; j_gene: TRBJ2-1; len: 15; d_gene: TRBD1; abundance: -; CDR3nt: TGTGCCAGCAGCTTAGATATGACAGGGTACAATGAGCAGTTCTTC; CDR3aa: CASSLDMTGYNEQFF
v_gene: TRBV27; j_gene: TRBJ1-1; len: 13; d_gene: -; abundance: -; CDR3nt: TGTGCCAGCAGTTTCACTCGGGGTACTGAAGCTTTCTTT; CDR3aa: CASSFTRGTEAFF
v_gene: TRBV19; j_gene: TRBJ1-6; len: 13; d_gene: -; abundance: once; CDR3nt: TGTGCCAGTCGCCCGGGGGGGTATTCACCCCTCCACTTT; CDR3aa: CASRPGGYSPLHF
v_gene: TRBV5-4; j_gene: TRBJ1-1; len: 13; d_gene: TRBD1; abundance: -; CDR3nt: TGTGCCAGCAGTAATACAGGGGGTCTTGAAGCTTTCTTT; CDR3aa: CASSNTGGLEAFF
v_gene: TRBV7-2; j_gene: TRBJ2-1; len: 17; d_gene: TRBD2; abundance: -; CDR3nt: TGTGCCAGCAGCTTAGAGCTAGCGGGAGACTCCTACAATGAGCAGTTCTTC; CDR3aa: CASSLELAGDSYNEQFF
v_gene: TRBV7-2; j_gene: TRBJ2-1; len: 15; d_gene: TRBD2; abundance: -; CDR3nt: TGTGCCAGCAGCCTCACGAAAGGGACTAGCAATGAGCAGTTCTTC; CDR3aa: CASSLTKGTSNEQFF
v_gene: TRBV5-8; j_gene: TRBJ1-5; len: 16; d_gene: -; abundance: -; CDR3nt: TGTGCCAGCAGCTTGGCCCGGGGGGTCATCGATCAGCCCCAGCATTTT; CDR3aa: CASSLARGVIDQPQHF
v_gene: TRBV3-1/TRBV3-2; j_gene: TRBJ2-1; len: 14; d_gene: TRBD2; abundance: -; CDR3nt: TGTGCCAGCAGCCCCAGCGGGATATACAATGAGCAGTTCTTC; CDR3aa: CASSPSGIYNEQFF
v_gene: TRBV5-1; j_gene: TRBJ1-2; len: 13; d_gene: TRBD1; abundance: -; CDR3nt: TGCGCCAGCAGCCTTACAGGGGGCGCGGGCTACACCTTC; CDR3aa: CASSLTGGAGYTF
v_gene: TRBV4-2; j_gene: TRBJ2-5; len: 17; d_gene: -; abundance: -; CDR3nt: TGTGCCAGCAGCCAAGGAAAAAGGCTTGACTGGCAAGAGACCCAGTACTTC; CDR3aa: CASSQGKRLDWQETQYF
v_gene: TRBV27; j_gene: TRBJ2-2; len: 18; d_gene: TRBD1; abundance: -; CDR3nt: TGTGCCAGCAGTCCACCAAAAAAGGACAGGCCGAACACCGGGGAGCTGTTTTTT; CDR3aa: CASSPPKKDRPNTGELFF
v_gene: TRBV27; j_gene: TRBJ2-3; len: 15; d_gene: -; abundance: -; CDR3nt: TGTGCCAGCAGTTTACAAGGACAGAGCACAGATACGCAGTATTTT; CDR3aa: CASSLQGQSTDTQYF
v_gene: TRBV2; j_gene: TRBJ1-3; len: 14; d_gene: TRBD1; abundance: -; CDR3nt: TGTGCCAGCAGTGGGACAGGATACGGAAACACCATATATTTT; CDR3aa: CASSGTGYGNTIYF